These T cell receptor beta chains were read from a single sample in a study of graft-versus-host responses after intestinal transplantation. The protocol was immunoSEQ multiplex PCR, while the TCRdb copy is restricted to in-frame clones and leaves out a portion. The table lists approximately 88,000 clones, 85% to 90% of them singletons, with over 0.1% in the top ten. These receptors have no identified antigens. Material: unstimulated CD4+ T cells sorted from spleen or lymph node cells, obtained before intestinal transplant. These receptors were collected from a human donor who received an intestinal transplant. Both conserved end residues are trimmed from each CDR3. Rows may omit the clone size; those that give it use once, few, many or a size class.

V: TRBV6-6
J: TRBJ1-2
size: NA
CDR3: ASTVPGQGINYGYT

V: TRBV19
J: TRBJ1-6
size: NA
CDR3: ASSIAGVSTPLH

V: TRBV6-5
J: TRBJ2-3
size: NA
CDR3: ASSYSGSWVDTQY

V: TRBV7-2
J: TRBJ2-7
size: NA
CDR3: ASSSRGISGEQY

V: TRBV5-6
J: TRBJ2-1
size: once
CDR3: ASSLASGAYNEQF

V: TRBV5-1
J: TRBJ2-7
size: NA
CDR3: ASSLAGYRNYEQY

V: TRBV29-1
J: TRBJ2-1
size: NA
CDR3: SAQGLAGTHNEQF

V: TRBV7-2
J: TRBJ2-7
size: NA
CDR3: ASSFQGEIDEQY

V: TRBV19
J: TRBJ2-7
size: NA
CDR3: ASSVEGRYEQY

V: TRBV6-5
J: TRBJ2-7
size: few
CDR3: ASSPPGLAFYEQY

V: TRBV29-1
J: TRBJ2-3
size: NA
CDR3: STSTGWTDTQY

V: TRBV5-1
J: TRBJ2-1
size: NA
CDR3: ASSLELFLSMCEQF

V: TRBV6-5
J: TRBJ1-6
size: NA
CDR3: ASSYEGQGGSPLH

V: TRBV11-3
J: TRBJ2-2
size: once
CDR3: ASSQQGVANTGELF

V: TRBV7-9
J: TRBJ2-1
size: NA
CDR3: ASSFSVGQGVFEQF

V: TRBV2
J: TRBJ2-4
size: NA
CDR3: ASSEARNIQY

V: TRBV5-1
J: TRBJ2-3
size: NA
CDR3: ASTTAGGTDTQY

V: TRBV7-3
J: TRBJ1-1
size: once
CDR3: ASSLRDRGEAF

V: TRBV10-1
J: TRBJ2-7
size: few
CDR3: ASSDRDPPYEQY

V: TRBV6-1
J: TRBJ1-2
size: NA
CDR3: ASSESRVGAYGYT

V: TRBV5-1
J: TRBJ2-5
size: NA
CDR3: ASSLEGTGPETQY

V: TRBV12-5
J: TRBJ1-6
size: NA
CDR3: ASGFGRANSPLH

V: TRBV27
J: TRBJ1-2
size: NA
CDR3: ASSSTGTYGYT

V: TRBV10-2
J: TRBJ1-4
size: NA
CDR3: ASSATGTENEKLF

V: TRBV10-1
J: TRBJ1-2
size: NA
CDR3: ASSETGTYGYT

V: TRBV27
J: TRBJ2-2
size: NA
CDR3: ASRGPGELF

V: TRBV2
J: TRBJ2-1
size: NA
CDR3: ASSGGGFGYNEQF

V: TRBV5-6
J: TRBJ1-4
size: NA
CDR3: ASSFWVGEKLF

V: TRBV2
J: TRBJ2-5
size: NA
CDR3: ASSPTGMETQY

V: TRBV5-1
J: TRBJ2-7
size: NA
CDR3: ASSLVVGAHMDEQY

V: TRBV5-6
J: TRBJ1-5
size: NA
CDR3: ASSRGGPNQPQH

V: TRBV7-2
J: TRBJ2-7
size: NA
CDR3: ASSLTGTGAYEQY

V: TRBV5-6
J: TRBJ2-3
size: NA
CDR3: ASSLLAGAFTDTQY

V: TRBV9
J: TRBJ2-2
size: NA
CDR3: ASSVERGELF

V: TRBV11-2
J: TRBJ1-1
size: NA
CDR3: ASSASASRTEAF

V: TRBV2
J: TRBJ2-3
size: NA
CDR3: ASSTGLDTQY

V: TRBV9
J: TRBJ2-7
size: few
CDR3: ASSVGPAGFDEQY

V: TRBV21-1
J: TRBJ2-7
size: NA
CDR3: ASPWGRASYEQY

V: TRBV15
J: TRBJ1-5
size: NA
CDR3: ATSPRINQPQH